A selection of T cell receptor beta chains follows, all from one sample in a study of neoadjuvant anti-PD-1 for oral cavity cancer. The repertoire was sequenced with immunoSEQ multiplex PCR; TCRdb's copy has only in-frame clones and lacks some. The table lists over 11,000 clones, 70% to 80% of them singletons. Here the sequenced sample was PBMCs, taken before nivolumab (anti-PD-1) treatment. The receptor set was obtained from a person aged 35 to 85 with oral cavity squamous cell carcinoma. CDR3s include the opening cysteine and the closing phenylalanine or tryptophan. Fields, in order: J gene, V gene, CDR3 protein.

J: TRBJ1-2
V: TRBV7-9
CDR3: CASSVRAEAFGYTF

J: TRBJ2-3
V: TRBV10-3
CDR3: CAIAGGTDTQYF

J: TRBJ1-1
V: TRBV20-1
CDR3: CSALDDTEAFF

J: TRBJ2-6
V: TRBV28
CDR3: CASSFNSGANVLTF

J: TRBJ1-2
V: TRBV5-1
CDR3: CASSLGHRGIYGYTF

J: TRBJ1-5
V: TRBV5-1
CDR3: CASSLVGGNQPQHF

J: TRBJ2-7
V: TRBV6-1
CDR3: CASSESKGNEQYF

J: TRBJ1-2
V: TRBV4-1
CDR3: CASSQDSLYGYTF

J: TRBJ2-1
V: TRBV4-1
CDR3: CASSQGVVVNEQFF

J: TRBJ2-1
V: TRBV6-1
CDR3: CASRRGDRGNEQFF

J: TRBJ1-1
V: TRBV28
CDR3: CASSLQHGQAQAFF

J: TRBJ1-1
V: TRBV27
CDR3: CASSSYRGQGTEAFF

J: TRBJ2-3
V: TRBV7-9
CDR3: CASSPSGISTDTQYF

J: TRBJ2-3
V: TRBV6-1
CDR3: CASSEGKLPGEYF

J: TRBJ1-4
V: TRBV19
CDR3: CASSATGGNEKLFF

J: TRBJ2-5
V: TRBV27
CDR3: CASSHRPLGQETQYF

J: TRBJ1-4
V: TRBV5-1
CDR3: CASSPTPTGSGEKLFF

J: TRBJ2-1
V: TRBV4-1
CDR3: CASSREGGGAYNEQFF

J: TRBJ1-2
V: TRBV11-2
CDR3: CASTRTGTGGPSNGYTF

J: TRBJ1-6
V: TRBV4-2
CDR3: CASSQEATGGNSPLHF

J: TRBJ2-7
V: TRBV5-6
CDR3: CASSLLGPSPYEQYF

J: TRBJ1-5
V: TRBV6-6
CDR3: CASRTGGKVQPQHF

J: TRBJ2-3
V: TRBV7-9
CDR3: CASSPSAGGGTDTQYF

J: TRBJ1-1
V: TRBV6-6
CDR3: CASSYGLQGGNTEAFF

J: TRBJ1-2
V: TRBV19
CDR3: CASRTPAGTGYGYTF

J: TRBJ1-1
V: TRBV6-1
CDR3: CASSLHRGTEAFF

J: TRBJ1-5
V: TRBV19
CDR3: CASSGDRAGNQPQHF

J: TRBJ1-2
V: TRBV14
CDR3: CASSRKRGAGGFDGYTF

J: TRBJ2-7
V: TRBV28
CDR3: CASSSPRTSGRNEQYF

J: TRBJ2-7
V: TRBV9
CDR3: CASSPYMDRNYEQYF

J: TRBJ2-1
V: TRBV27
CDR3: CASTLAGGAYNEQFF

J: TRBJ2-2
V: TRBV6-4
CDR3: CASSDSSGHGELFF

J: TRBJ1-1
V: TRBV19
CDR3: CASSIQTGMGNTEAFF

J: TRBJ1-6
V: TRBV30
CDR3: CAWSVQGPNSPLHF

J: TRBJ2-1
V: TRBV30
CDR3: CAWRQGARNEQFF

J: TRBJ2-7
V: TRBV6-6
CDR3: CASRRDRGPYEQYF

J: TRBJ2-5
V: TRBV7-9
CDR3: CASSGSSGGVSETQYF

J: TRBJ1-6
V: TRBV5-1
CDR3: CASSRTGLRNSNSPLHF

J: TRBJ2-2
V: TRBV2
CDR3: CASSEVGHAGELFF

J: TRBJ2-5
V: TRBV2
CDR3: CASSRETQYF